Each of the 3 T cell receptor beta chains below was sequenced from the same sample in a study of siplizumab effects on memory and regulatory T cells. Some clones are missing from TCRdb's copy, which holds only in-frame ones; the method was immunoSEQ multiplex PCR. The data hold approximately 100,000 clones, with 92% observed a single time. Input material: Tregs sorted from blood. The receptors were gathered from a human donor in good health.

The rearrangement uses TRBV12-5 and TRBJ2-5; no reliable D call. Germline assignment: CDR1 LGHNT and CDR2 FRNRAP. The CDR3 contains 13 residues. Trimming removed 1 base at V and 7 bases at J, with 10 bases between. The chain's CDR3 is CASGLELKGTQYF. The CDR3 DNA follows: TGTGCTAGTGGTTTGGAGCTGAAGGGGACCCAGTACTTC.

V and J are TRBV6-5 and TRBJ2-5, with 10 bases matching TRBD2. In germline, CDR1 is MNHEY, CDR2 SVGAGI. The CDR3 extends over 14 amino acids. After removal of 5 bases from V and 5 bases from J, the junction contained 5 bases not matched to a gene. CDR3 coding DNA: TGTGCCAGCAGTAGAAATAGCGGGAGGGAGACCCAGTACTTC. Its translation is CASSRNSGRETQYF.

The rearrangement uses TRBV15 and TRBJ2-5; TRBD2 might be the D (5 bases). The CDR3 runs to 16 residues. The V gene lost 0 bases and the J gene lost 2 bases, with 13 bases spanning the gap. CDR1 and CDR2 (germline): LNHNV, YYDKDF (reference sequence). The CDR3 region has the DNA TGTGCCACCAGCAGAGATAACGCTAGAGGGCAAGAGACCCAGTACTTC. This encodes CATSRDNARGQETQYF.